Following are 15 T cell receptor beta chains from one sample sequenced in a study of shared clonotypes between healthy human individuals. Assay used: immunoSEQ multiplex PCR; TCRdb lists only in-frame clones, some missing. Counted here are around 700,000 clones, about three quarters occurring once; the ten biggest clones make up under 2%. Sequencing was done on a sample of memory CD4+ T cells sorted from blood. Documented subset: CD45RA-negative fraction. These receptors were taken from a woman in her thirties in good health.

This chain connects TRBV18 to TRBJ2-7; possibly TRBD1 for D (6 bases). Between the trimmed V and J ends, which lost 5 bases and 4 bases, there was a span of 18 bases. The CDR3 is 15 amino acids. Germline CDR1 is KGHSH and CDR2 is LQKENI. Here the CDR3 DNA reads TGTGCCAGCTCAGCAGGGGATGTGGGGATTTACGAGCAGTACTTC. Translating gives CASSAGDVGIYEQYF.

This CDR3 reads CASSVGAAWEEKLFF. CDR3 coding DNA: TGTGCCAGCAGCGTAGGGGCAGCCTGGGAGGAAAAACTGTTTTTT. V usage is TRBV9 and J usage is TRBJ1-4; D is ambiguous. V lost 0 bases, J lost 8 bases, and 14 bases lay in between. CDR1 and CDR2 (germline): SGDLS, YYNGEE. The CDR3 loop spans 15 amino acids.

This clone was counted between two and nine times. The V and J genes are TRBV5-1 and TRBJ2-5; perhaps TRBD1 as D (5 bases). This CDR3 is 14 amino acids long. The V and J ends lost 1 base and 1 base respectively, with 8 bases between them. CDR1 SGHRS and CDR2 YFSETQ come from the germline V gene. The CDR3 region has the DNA TGCGCCAGCAGCTTGCTGACAGCCCAAGAGACCCAGTACTTC. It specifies CASSLLTAQETQYF.

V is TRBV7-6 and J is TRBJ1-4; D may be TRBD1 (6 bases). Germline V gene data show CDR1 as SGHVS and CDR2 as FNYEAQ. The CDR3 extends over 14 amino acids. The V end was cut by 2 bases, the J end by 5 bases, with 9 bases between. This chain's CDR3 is CASSLFGQNEKLFF. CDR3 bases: TGTGCCAGCAGCTTATTTGGACAGAATGAAAAACTGTTTTTT.

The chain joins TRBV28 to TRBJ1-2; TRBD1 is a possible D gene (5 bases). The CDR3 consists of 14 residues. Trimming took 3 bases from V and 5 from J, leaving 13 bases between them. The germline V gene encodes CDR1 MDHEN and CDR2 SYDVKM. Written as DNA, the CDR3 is TGTGCCAGCAGTTTGGCCAGGGTCAGGTATGGCTACACCTTC. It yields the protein CASSLARVRYGYTF.

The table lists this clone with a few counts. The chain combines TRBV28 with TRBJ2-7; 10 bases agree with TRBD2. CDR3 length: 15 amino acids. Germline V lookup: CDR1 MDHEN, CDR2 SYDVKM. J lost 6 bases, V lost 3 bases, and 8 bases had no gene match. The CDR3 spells CASSLGLAGVGEQYF. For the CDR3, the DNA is TGTGCCAGCAGTTTGGGCCTAGCGGGGGTGGGCGAGCAGTACTTC.

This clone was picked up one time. DNA of the CDR3: TGTGCCAGCAGTTCCCCGACGCGAGTGAACACCGGGGAGCTGTTTTTT. Encoded protein: CASSSPTRVNTGELFF. The chain is built from TRBV28 and TRBJ2-2, with D uncertain. From germline, CDR1 is MDHEN and CDR2 SYDVKM. The CDR3 runs to 16 residues. V lost 4 bases to trimming and J lost 1 base, with 13 bases between them.

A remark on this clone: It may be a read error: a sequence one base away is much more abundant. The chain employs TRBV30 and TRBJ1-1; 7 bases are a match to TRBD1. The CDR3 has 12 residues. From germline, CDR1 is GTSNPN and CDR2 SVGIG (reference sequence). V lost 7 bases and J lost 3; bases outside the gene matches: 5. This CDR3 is CASLDRDTEAFF. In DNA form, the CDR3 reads TGTGCCTCTTTAGACAGGGACACTGAAGCTTTCTTT.

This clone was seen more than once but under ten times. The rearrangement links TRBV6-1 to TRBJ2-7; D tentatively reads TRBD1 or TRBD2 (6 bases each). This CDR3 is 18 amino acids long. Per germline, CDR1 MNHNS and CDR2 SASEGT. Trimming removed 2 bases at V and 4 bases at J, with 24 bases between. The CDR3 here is CASSERSGRERGGYEQYF. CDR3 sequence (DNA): TGTGCCAGCAGTGAAAGGTCCGGGCGGGAACGAGGGGGTTACGAGCAGTACTTC.

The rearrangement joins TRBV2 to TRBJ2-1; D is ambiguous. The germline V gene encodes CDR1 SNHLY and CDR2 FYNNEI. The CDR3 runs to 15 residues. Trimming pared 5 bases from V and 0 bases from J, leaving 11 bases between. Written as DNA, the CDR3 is TGTGCCAGCAGTCAGGTCCCTCTCTCCTACAATGAGCAGTTCTTC. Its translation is CASSQVPLSYNEQFF.

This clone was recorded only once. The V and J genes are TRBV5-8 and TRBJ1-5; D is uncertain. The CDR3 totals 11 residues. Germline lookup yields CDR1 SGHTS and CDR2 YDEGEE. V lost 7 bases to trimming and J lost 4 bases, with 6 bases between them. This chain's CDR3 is CASGRNQPQHF. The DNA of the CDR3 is TGTGCCAGCGGCAGAAATCAGCCCCAGCATTTT.

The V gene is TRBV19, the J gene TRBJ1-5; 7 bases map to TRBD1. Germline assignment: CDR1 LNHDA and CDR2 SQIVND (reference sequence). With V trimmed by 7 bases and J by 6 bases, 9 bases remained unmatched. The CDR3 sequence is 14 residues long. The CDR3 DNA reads TGTGCCAGTACCCCCCAGGGGGGAGGTCAGCCCCAGCATTTT. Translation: CASTPQGGGQPQHF.

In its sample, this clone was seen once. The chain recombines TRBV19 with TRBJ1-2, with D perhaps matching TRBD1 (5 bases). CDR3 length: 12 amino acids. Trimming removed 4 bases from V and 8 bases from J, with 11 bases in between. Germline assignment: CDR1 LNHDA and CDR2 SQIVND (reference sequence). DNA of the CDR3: TGTGCCAGTAGTAGGGACCTGGGGGGCTACACCTTC. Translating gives CASSRDLGGYTF.

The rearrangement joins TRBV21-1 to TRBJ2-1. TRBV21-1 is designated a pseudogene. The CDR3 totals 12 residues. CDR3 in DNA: TGTGCCAGCAGGGGTTCCTACAATGAGCAGTTCTTC. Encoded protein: CASRGSYNEQFF.

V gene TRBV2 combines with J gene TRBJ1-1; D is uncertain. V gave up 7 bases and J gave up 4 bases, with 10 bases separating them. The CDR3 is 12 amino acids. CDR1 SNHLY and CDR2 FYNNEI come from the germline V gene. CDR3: CASMDLSTEAFF. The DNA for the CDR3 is TGTGCCAGCATGGATTTGAGCACTGAAGCTTTCTTT. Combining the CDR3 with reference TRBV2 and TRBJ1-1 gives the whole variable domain EPEVTQTPSHQVTQMGQEVILRCVPISNHLYFYWYRQILGQKVEFLVSFYNNEISEKSEIFDDQFSVERPDGSNFTLKIRSTKLEDSAMYFCASMDLSTEAFFGQGTRLTVV.